The rows below give T cell receptor beta chains drawn from one sample of a study of T cells in Graves' hyperthyroidism and ophthalmopathy. TCRdb used MiXCR to reprocess the multiplex PCR reads, holding one entry per CDR3 protein. The table has hundreds of thousands of distinct CDR3 sequences, 24% seen once. The specimen sequenced was blood. The receptors were gathered from a woman aged 25-40 years with Graves' ophthalmopathy. Each CDR3 is given with its conserved first and last residue. The D gene is left open where the match is weak. Not all rows give a size; the values are once, few, many and, for expanded clones, a class.

d_gene: NA; abundance: many; j_gene: TRBJ1-1; v_gene: TRBV19; CDR3aa: CATKGVSDTHTEAFF; CDR3nt: TGTGCCACCAAAGGGGTCAGCGATACCCACACTGAAGCTTTCTTT
d_gene: TRBD1; abundance: many; j_gene: TRBJ1-1; v_gene: TRBV25-1; CDR3aa: CASIDRGNLSEAFF; CDR3nt: TGTGCCAGCATCGACAGGGGGAACCTCTCAGAAGCTTTCTTT
d_gene: TRBD2; abundance: few; j_gene: TRBJ2-3; v_gene: TRBV7-3; CDR3aa: CASSSGLVGATQYF; CDR3nt: TGTGCCAGCAGTTCCGGACTAGTGGGTGCTACGCAGTATTTT
d_gene: TRBD2; abundance: many; j_gene: TRBJ2-3; v_gene: TRBV20-1; CDR3aa: CSANRGSGGKDTQYF; CDR3nt: TGCAGTGCTAACCGGGGTAGCGGGGGAAAAGATACGCAGTATTTT
d_gene: TRBD2; abundance: once; j_gene: TRBJ2-2; v_gene: TRBV4-2; CDR3aa: CASSQEVAGGSGELFF; CDR3nt: TGTGCCAGCAGCCAAGAAGTAGCGGGGGGGTCTGGGGAGCTGTTTTTT
d_gene: NA; abundance: NA; j_gene: TRBJ1-2; v_gene: TRBV11-2; CDR3aa: CASSLDGRFGYTF; CDR3nt: TGTGCCAGCAGCTTAGATGGTCGTTTTGGCTACACCTTC
d_gene: TRBD2; abundance: many; j_gene: TRBJ2-2; v_gene: TRBV7-2; CDR3aa: CASSSAGLYTGELFF; CDR3nt: TGTGCCAGCAGCTCAGCGGGGTTGTACACCGGGGAGCTGTTTTTT
d_gene: NA; abundance: many; j_gene: TRBJ1-2; v_gene: TRBV24-1; CDR3aa: CATSDLLATGGYTF; CDR3nt: TGTGCCACCAGTGATTTGTTGGCGACGGGAGGCTACACCTTC
d_gene: TRBD1; abundance: many; j_gene: TRBJ2-6; v_gene: TRBV6-1; CDR3aa: CASSVTWTGLSGANVLTF; CDR3nt: TGTGCCAGCAGTGTCACCTGGACAGGGCTTTCTGGGGCCAACGTCCTGACTTTC
d_gene: NA; abundance: many; j_gene: TRBJ1-1; v_gene: TRBV18; CDR3aa: CASSQIRVSNTEAFF; CDR3nt: TGTGCCAGCTCACAAATCAGGGTTTCGAACACTGAAGCTTTCTTT
d_gene: TRBD1; abundance: many; j_gene: TRBJ1-2; v_gene: TRBV30; CDR3aa: CAWGRTGFYGYTF; CDR3nt: TGTGCCTGGGGACGGACAGGATTCTATGGCTACACCTTC
d_gene: NA; abundance: once; j_gene: TRBJ1-2; v_gene: TRBV12-3/TRBV12-4; CDR3aa: CASSPFLNGYTF; CDR3nt: TGTGCCAGCAGCCCTTTTCTGAATGGCTACACCTTC
d_gene: NA; abundance: many; j_gene: TRBJ2-6; v_gene: TRBV30; CDR3aa: CAWSVGDSGANVLTF; CDR3nt: TGTGCCTGGAGTGTGGGTGACTCTGGGGCCAACGTCCTGACTTTC
d_gene: TRBD1; abundance: NA; j_gene: TRBJ2-7; v_gene: TRBV7-9; CDR3aa: CASSSPPGTGAYEQYF; CDR3nt: TGTGCCAGCAGTTCCCCCCCCGGGACAGGGGCCTACGAGCAGTACTTC
d_gene: TRBD1; abundance: NA; j_gene: TRBJ1-5; v_gene: TRBV24-1; CDR3aa: CATSDGTGSQHF; CDR3nt: TGTGCCACCAGTGATGGGACAGGGTCCCAGCATTTT
d_gene: TRBD1; abundance: many; j_gene: TRBJ2-2; v_gene: TRBV7-3; CDR3aa: CASSPSRQGAGGELFF; CDR3nt: TGTGCCAGCAGCCCGTCCCGACAGGGGGCAGGCGGGGAGCTGTTTTTT
d_gene: NA; abundance: many; j_gene: TRBJ1-1; v_gene: TRBV11-1; CDR3aa: CASSLAPTVGRKTRAFF; CDR3nt: TGTGCCAGCAGCTTAGCCCCGACGGTAGGGCGTAAGACGAGGGCTTTCTTT
d_gene: NA; abundance: many; j_gene: TRBJ1-2; v_gene: TRBV2; CDR3aa: CASSEGRNYGYTF; CDR3nt: TGTGCCAGCAGTGAGGGGAGAAACTATGGCTACACCTTC
d_gene: TRBD1; abundance: NA; j_gene: TRBJ1-2; v_gene: TRBV28; CDR3aa: CASSLSGTGSNYGYTF; CDR3nt: TGTGCCAGCAGTTTATCCGGGACAGGGTCTAACTATGGCTACACCTTC
d_gene: TRBD2; abundance: many; j_gene: TRBJ2-7; v_gene: TRBV19; CDR3aa: CASSSPGLKEQYF; CDR3nt: TGTGCCAGTAGTTCACCGGGACTAAAGGAGCAGTACTTC
d_gene: TRBD1; abundance: many; j_gene: TRBJ1-2; v_gene: TRBV12-3/TRBV12-4; CDR3aa: CASMMTGEEGYTF; CDR3nt: TGTGCCAGCATGATGACAGGGGAGGAGGGCTACACCTTC
d_gene: NA; abundance: many; j_gene: TRBJ2-7; v_gene: TRBV7-6; CDR3aa: CASSSESSYEQYF; CDR3nt: TGTGCCAGCAGCAGCGAAAGCTCCTACGAGCAGTACTTC
d_gene: NA; abundance: NA; j_gene: TRBJ2-3; v_gene: TRBV27; CDR3aa: CASSLLTSRPYF; CDR3nt: TGTGCCAGCAGTTTATTGACCTCTCGGCCGTATTTT
d_gene: NA; abundance: few; j_gene: TRBJ1-3; v_gene: TRBV11-2; CDR3aa: CASSLVGSGGGNTIYF; CDR3nt: TGTGCCAGCAGCTTAGTGGGCAGTGGCGGGGGAAACACCATATATTTT
d_gene: NA; abundance: many; j_gene: TRBJ2-5; v_gene: TRBV6-5; CDR3aa: CASRDSGLETQYF; CDR3nt: TGTGCCAGCAGGGACTCAGGGTTAGAGACCCAGTACTTC
d_gene: NA; abundance: many; j_gene: TRBJ2-5; v_gene: TRBV27; CDR3aa: CASSLSNGETQYF; CDR3nt: TGTGCCAGCAGTTTATCGAACGGAGAGACCCAGTACTTC
d_gene: NA; abundance: NA; j_gene: TRBJ1-1; v_gene: TRBV5-1; CDR3aa: CASKVQLNTEAFF; CDR3nt: TGCGCCAGCAAAGTTCAATTGAACACTGAAGCTTTCTTT
d_gene: NA; abundance: many; j_gene: TRBJ1-1; v_gene: TRBV6-1; CDR3aa: CASGAVNTEAFF; CDR3nt: TGTGCCAGCGGGGCCGTGAACACTGAAGCTTTCTTT
d_gene: NA; abundance: few; j_gene: TRBJ2-5; v_gene: TRBV15; CDR3aa: CATSRVRGTQYF; CDR3nt: TGTGCCACCAGCAGAGTCCGGGGGACCCAGTACTTC
d_gene: NA; abundance: NA; j_gene: TRBJ1-2; v_gene: TRBV28; CDR3aa: CASSPKPQGTPRGYTF; CDR3nt: TGTGCCAGCAGTCCCAAACCGCAGGGAACTCCCCGTGGCTACACCTTC
d_gene: TRBD1; abundance: many; j_gene: TRBJ2-7; v_gene: TRBV6-5; CDR3aa: CASRPTGGPSEQYF; CDR3nt: TGTGCCAGCAGACCCACAGGGGGCCCATCCGAGCAGTACTTC
d_gene: NA; abundance: many; j_gene: TRBJ1-5; v_gene: TRBV6-2/TRBV6-3; CDR3aa: CASGRNNQPQHF; CDR3nt: TGTGCCAGCGGTAGAAACAATCAGCCCCAGCATTTT
d_gene: NA; abundance: NA; j_gene: TRBJ2-3; v_gene: TRBV28; CDR3aa: CASSGGGGVWTDTQYF; CDR3nt: TGTGCCAGCAGTGGAGGGGGGGGCGTTTGGACAGATACGCAGTATTTT
d_gene: NA; abundance: many; j_gene: TRBJ2-5; v_gene: TRBV10-3; CDR3aa: CAISELAHETQYF; CDR3nt: TGTGCCATCAGTGAACTAGCCCACGAGACCCAGTACTTC
d_gene: NA; abundance: NA; j_gene: TRBJ2-7; v_gene: TRBV20-1; CDR3aa: CSARDLGGVNEQYF; CDR3nt: TGCAGTGCTAGAGATCTGGGGGGCGTAAACGAGCAGTACTTC
d_gene: NA; abundance: many; j_gene: TRBJ2-7; v_gene: TRBV7-9; CDR3aa: CASSLPGKPYEQYF; CDR3nt: TGTGCCAGCAGCTTGCCCGGGAAACCCTACGAGCAGTACTTC
d_gene: NA; abundance: many; j_gene: TRBJ1-1; v_gene: TRBV4-2; CDR3aa: CASSQEVLDGTEAFF; CDR3nt: TGTGCCAGCAGCCAAGAAGTCCTTGATGGCACTGAAGCTTTCTTT
d_gene: NA; abundance: few; j_gene: TRBJ1-1; v_gene: TRBV10-1; CDR3aa: CASSDDSRGISEAFF; CDR3nt: TGCGCCAGCAGTGATGATAGCAGGGGAATCTCTGAAGCTTTCTTT
d_gene: NA; abundance: NA; j_gene: TRBJ1-1; v_gene: TRBV7-8; CDR3aa: CASSLAGSWVGTEAFF; CDR3nt: TGTGCCAGCAGCTTAGCTGGCTCCTGGGTAGGCACTGAAGCTTTCTTT
d_gene: NA; abundance: many; j_gene: TRBJ2-7; v_gene: TRBV9; CDR3aa: CASSASENVYEQYF; CDR3nt: TGTGCCAGCAGCGCCTCAGAGAACGTCTACGAGCAGTACTTC
d_gene: NA; abundance: many; j_gene: TRBJ2-7; v_gene: TRBV12-3/TRBV12-4; CDR3aa: CASSSAQGIQYF; CDR3nt: TGTGCCAGCAGTTCTGCCCAGGGGATACAGTACTTC
d_gene: NA; abundance: many; j_gene: TRBJ1-1; v_gene: TRBV20-1; CDR3aa: CSAQGVNTEAFF; CDR3nt: TGCAGTGCCCAGGGTGTGAACACTGAAGCTTTCTTT
d_gene: NA; abundance: many; j_gene: TRBJ2-7; v_gene: TRBV5-1; CDR3aa: CASREASTYEQYF; CDR3nt: TGCGCCAGCAGAGAGGCCAGTACCTACGAGCAGTACTTC
d_gene: TRBD1; abundance: many; j_gene: TRBJ1-1; v_gene: TRBV29-1; CDR3aa: CSVDAGVQGGMNTEAFF; CDR3nt: TGCAGCGTTGATGCAGGAGTACAGGGGGGCATGAACACTGAAGCTTTCTTT
d_gene: TRBD2; abundance: NA; j_gene: TRBJ2-5; v_gene: TRBV29-1; CDR3aa: CSVEAGGGLETQYF; CDR3nt: TGCAGCGTTGAGGCGGGAGGGGGTTTAGAGACCCAGTACTTC
d_gene: TRBD1; abundance: NA; j_gene: TRBJ1-2; v_gene: TRBV24-1; CDR3aa: CATSDEAQGSYGYTF; CDR3nt: TGTGCCACCAGTGATGAGGCACAGGGGTCGTATGGCTACACCTTC
d_gene: NA; abundance: few; j_gene: TRBJ1-2; v_gene: TRBV6-1; CDR3aa: CASRVPGISNYGYTF; CDR3nt: TGTGCCAGCAGGGTCCCCGGGATATCAAACTATGGCTACACCTTC
d_gene: NA; abundance: NA; j_gene: TRBJ1-5; v_gene: TRBV19; CDR3aa: CASSPRVRYQPQHF; CDR3nt: TGTGCCAGTAGTCCGAGAGTGAGGTATCAGCCCCAGCATTTT
d_gene: NA; abundance: many; j_gene: TRBJ2-5; v_gene: TRBV11-3; CDR3aa: CASSLGGATDTETQYF; CDR3nt: TGTGCCAGCAGCTTAGGAGGAGCGACGGACACAGAGACCCAGTACTTC
d_gene: TRBD1; abundance: NA; j_gene: TRBJ1-2; v_gene: TRBV7-2; CDR3aa: CASSSWTGRHGYTF; CDR3nt: TGTGCCAGCAGCTCGTGGACAGGGAGGCATGGCTACACCTTC
d_gene: NA; abundance: many; j_gene: TRBJ1-1; v_gene: TRBV27; CDR3aa: CASSFLQGTRNTEAFF; CDR3nt: TGTGCCAGCAGTTTTCTCCAGGGGACTAGGAACACTGAAGCTTTCTTT
d_gene: TRBD1; abundance: many; j_gene: TRBJ2-5; v_gene: TRBV20-1; CDR3aa: CSARAPQGVRTQYF; CDR3nt: TGCAGTGCTAGAGCTCCGCAGGGGGTTCGGACCCAGTACTTC
d_gene: NA; abundance: many; j_gene: TRBJ1-1; v_gene: TRBV24-1; CDR3aa: CATSAWGGTEAFF; CDR3nt: TGTGCCACCAGTGCGTGGGGAGGTACTGAAGCTTTCTTT